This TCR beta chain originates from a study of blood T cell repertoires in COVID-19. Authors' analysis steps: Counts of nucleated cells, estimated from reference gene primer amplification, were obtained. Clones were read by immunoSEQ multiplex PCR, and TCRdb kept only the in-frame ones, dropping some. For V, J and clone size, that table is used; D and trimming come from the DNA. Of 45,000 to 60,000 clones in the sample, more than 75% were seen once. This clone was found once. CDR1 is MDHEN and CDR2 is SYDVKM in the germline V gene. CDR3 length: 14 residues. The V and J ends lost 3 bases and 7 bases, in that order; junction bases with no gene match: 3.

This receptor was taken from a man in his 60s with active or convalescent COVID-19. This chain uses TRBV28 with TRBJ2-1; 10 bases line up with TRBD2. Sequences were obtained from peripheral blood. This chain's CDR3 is CASSFTSGANEQFF. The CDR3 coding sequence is TGTGCCAGCAGTTTCACTAGCGGGGCGAATGAGCAGTTCTTC.